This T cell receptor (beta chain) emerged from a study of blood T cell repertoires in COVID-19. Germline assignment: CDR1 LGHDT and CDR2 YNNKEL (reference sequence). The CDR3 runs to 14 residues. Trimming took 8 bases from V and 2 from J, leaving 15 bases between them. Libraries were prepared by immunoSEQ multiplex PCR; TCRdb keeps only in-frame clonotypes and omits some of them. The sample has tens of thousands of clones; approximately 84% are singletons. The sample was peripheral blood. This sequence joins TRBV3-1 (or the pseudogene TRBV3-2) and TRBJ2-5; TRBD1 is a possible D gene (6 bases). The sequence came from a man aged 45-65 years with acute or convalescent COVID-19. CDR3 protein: CASDGQPIQETQYF. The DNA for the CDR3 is TGTGCCAGCGACGGACAGCCGATTCAAGAGACCCAGTACTTC.